This entry describes one TCR beta chain. The data were taken from a study of shared clonotypes between healthy human individuals. Clones were sequenced by immunoSEQ multiplex PCR, and TCRdb holds only the in-frame ones, with some missing. The top ten clones hold 0.1% to 0.15% of a sample with millions of clones, 85% to 95% of them seen once. CD45RA+ naive and CD45RA-negative memory subsets were separated from CD4+ cells. The sample taken for sequencing was naive CD4+ T cells sorted from blood. As to subset: CD45RA+ positively selected. The sequence was obtained from a man younger than 30 in good health.

Here the CDR3 DNA reads TGCGCCAGCAGCCAAGGCTCGGGACAGGGAGGAGAAAAACTGTTTTTT. Encoded protein: CASSQGSGQGGEKLFF. The chain joins TRBV4-1 to TRBJ1-4; 9 bases are a match to TRBD1. In germline, CDR1 is MGHRA, CDR2 YSYEKL. Trimming took 1 base from V and 8 from J; bases not matched to a gene: 8. This CDR3 contains 16 residues.